Below, 18 T cell receptor beta chains from the same sample are listed, as sequenced in a study of blood T cell repertoires in COVID-19. This table comes from immunoSEQ multiplex PCR, and its TCRdb copy is limited to in-frame clones, with some not included. The data contain a few hundred thousand clones, around 85% of them seen just once; the ten biggest clones take up 3% to 4.5%. Sequenced material: PBMCs or T cells enriched from blood (not recorded which). The receptors stem from a woman aged 40 to 50 with acute COVID-19.

The chain uses TRBV7-9 and TRBJ2-7; D not resolved. V lost 6 bases and J lost 3, with 12 bases in between. Germline V gene lookup returns CDR1 SEHNR and CDR2 FQNEAQ (reference sequence). This CDR3 spans 13 amino acids. The CDR3 here is CASRETEFYEQYF. The CDR3 coding sequence is TGTGCCAGCAGGGAGACGGAATTCTACGAGCAGTACTTC.

This chain uses TRBV6-5 with TRBJ2-3, with TRBD2 identical over 11 bases. J was trimmed by 3 bases and V by 2 bases; bases with no gene match: 1. CDR3 length: 15 amino acids. Germline-derived CDR1 and CDR2 are MNHEY and SVGAGI. In DNA, the CDR3 is TGTGCCAGCAGTTACCTAGCGGGAGGTACAGATACGCAGTATTTT. It yields the protein CASSYLAGGTDTQYF.

The gene calls are TRBV4-1 and TRBJ1-2; the match to TRBD1 covers 7 bases. V lost 1 base to trimming and J lost 8 bases; unmatched junction nucleotides: 16. The CDR3 runs 17 residues. Germline loops: CDR1 MGHRA, CDR2 YSYEKL. The CDR3 here is CASSQAPGQPVVRGYTF. The CDR3 DNA is TGCGCCAGCAGCCAAGCCCCGGGACAGCCAGTTGTGAGGGGCTACACCTTC.

The chain combines TRBV18 with TRBJ1-1; D gene unclear. CDR1 is KGHSH and CDR2 is LQKENI in the germline V gene. The germline V and J ends were trimmed by 3 bases and 1 base, with 15 bases remaining between them. CDR3 size: 16 residues. The CDR3 nucleotides read TGTGCCAGCTCACCGAACCCAGAAACGCAGAACACTGAAGCTTTCTTT. Amino acid sequence: CASSPNPETQNTEAFF.

The rearrangement links TRBV14 to TRBJ2-7; 7 bases map to TRBD2. V shed 2 bases and J 9 bases; nucleotides not matched to a gene: 13. Germline assignment: CDR1 SGHDN and CDR2 FVKESK. There are 15 residues in the CDR3. CDR3 loop: CASSQYLRGRSGQYF. The CDR3 DNA sequence: TGTGCCAGCAGCCAATATTTGCGGGGGAGGTCCGGGCAGTACTTC.

This chain links TRBV3-1 (or the pseudogene TRBV3-2) with TRBJ2-5; 14 bases fit TRBD2. Germline V lookup: CDR1 LGHDT, CDR2 YNNKEL (reference sequence). CDR3 length: 18 amino acids. V lost 1 base, J lost 4 bases, and 8 bases stayed unmatched. The CDR3, as DNA: TGTGCCAGCAGCCAAGTGGTTCGGACTAGCGGGAGGCGAGAGACCCAGTACTTC. Amino acid sequence: CASSQVVRTSGRRETQYF.

The chain has TRBV28 and TRBJ1-5; D is ambiguous. The CDR3 length is 13 residues. Germline assignment: CDR1 MDHEN and CDR2 SYDVKM. V was pared by 4 bases and J by 7 bases, with 11 bases between. The CDR3 region is CASSWVGAQPQHF. The CDR3 DNA is TGTGCCAGCAGTTGGGTGGGCGCACAGCCCCAGCATTTT.

Written as DNA, the CDR3 is TGTGCCAGCAGGAGCAGCACAGATACGCAGTATTTT. This encodes CASRSSTDTQYF. V is TRBV2 and J is TRBJ2-3; D gene ambiguous. CDR3 length equals 12 residues. From germline, CDR1 is SNHLY and CDR2 FYNNEI. Trimming removed 6 bases at V and 0 bases at J, with 4 bases between.

This sequence joins TRBV5-8 and TRBJ1-5; D call uncertain. With 0 bases removed from V and 0 bases from J, the gap between germline ends came to 7 bases. The germline gives CDR1 SGHTS, CDR2 YDEGEE. This CDR3 has 15 amino acids. The CDR3 here is CASSLAGYSNQPQHF. CDR3 nucleotide sequence: TGTGCCAGCAGCTTGGCAGGTTATAGCAATCAGCCCCAGCATTTT.

The chain has TRBV5-1 and TRBJ2-7; TRBD2 is a possible D gene (5 bases). The germline gives CDR1 SGHRS, CDR2 YFSETQ. With 4 bases removed from V and 6 bases from J, the gap between germline ends came to 17 bases. This CDR3 is 14 amino acids long. DNA for the CDR3: TGCGCCAGCAGCCCCCCCGAGAACCGGGGCGAGCAGTACTTC. This encodes CASSPPENRGEQYF.

The chain links TRBV11-3 to TRBJ2-6; D gene unclear. CDR1 is SGHNT, CDR2 YENEEA, per germline. The CDR3 has 17 residues. With 5 bases removed from V and 0 bases from J, the gap between germline ends came to 14 bases. The CDR3 DNA reads as TGTGCCAGCAGCCATTCGCCTGAGAGCTCTGGGGCCAACGTCCTGACTTTC. This gives the protein CASSHSPESSGANVLTF.

The CDR3 loop is CASSQTTGELFF. The CDR3 DNA reads TGTGCCAGCAGCCAAACAACCGGGGAGCTGTTTTTT. This sequence joins TRBV4-2 and TRBJ2-2; D not certain. This CDR3 spans 12 amino acids. CDR1 and CDR2 from the germline V gene are LGHNA and YNFKEQ. The ends were cut back, 2 bases at V and 5 bases at J, with 3 bases in the middle.

The CDR3 nucleotides read TGTGCCAGCGGCCCAGGAAACACCATATATTTT. Translating gives CASGPGNTIYF. The chain employs TRBV12-3 or TRBV12-4 and TRBJ1-3; D gene unclear. The CDR3 has 11 residues. V was pared by 8 bases and J by 4 bases, with 6 bases between.

CDR3 sequence reads: CASSTYGTANYGYTF. Written as DNA, the CDR3 is TGCGCCAGCAGCACCTACGGGACAGCTAACTATGGCTACACCTTC. The V and J genes are TRBV5-1 and TRBJ1-2; 7 bases line up with TRBD1. Germline V gene lookup returns CDR1 SGHRS and CDR2 YFSETQ. CDR3 size: 15 residues. Trimming removed 4 bases from V and 0 bases from J; junction bases left unmatched: 6. Variable domain in full (rest from reference TRBV5-1 and TRBJ1-2): KAGVTQTPRYLIKTRGQQVTLSCSPISGHRSVSWYQQTPGQGLQFLFEYFSETQRNKGNFPGRFSGRQFSNSRSEMNVSTLELGDSALYLCASSTYGTANYGYTFGSGTRLTVV.

The chain carries TRBV11-3 and TRBJ2-1; D is uncertain. Between the trimmed V and J ends, which lost 5 bases and 8 bases, there was a span of 10 bases. The CDR3 runs 12 residues. The germline V gene encodes CDR1 SGHNT and CDR2 YENEEA. CDR3 region: CASSRLGHEQFF. The CDR3 DNA reads as TGTGCCAGCAGCCGTCTAGGCCATGAGCAGTTCTTC.

The genes are TRBV6-5 and TRBJ1-3; no clear D. Germline V gene data show CDR1 as MNHEY and CDR2 as SVGAGI. This CDR3 region has 14 residues. V was clipped by 6 bases and J by 0 bases, with 9 bases between them. This CDR3 reads CASSLTYSGNTIYF. The CDR3 DNA sequence: TGTGCCAGCAGCCTGACATACTCTGGAAACACCATATATTTT.

This clone was seen just once. This chain links TRBV29-1 with TRBJ2-3, with TRBD1 matching over 8 bases. Germline lookup yields CDR1 SQVTM and CDR2 ANQGSEA. There are 10 residues in the CDR3. The V and J ends lost 6 bases and 11 bases, in that order; junction bases with no gene match: 4. This chain's CDR3 is CSVMDREQYF. The CDR3 DNA follows: TGCAGCGTCATGGACAGGGAGCAGTATTTT.

This clone was counted a single time. The CDR3 coding sequence is TGTGCCAGCAGCTTGCATTCCGGGACAGGGGGGACTGAAGCTTTCTTT. Encoded protein: CASSLHSGTGGTEAFF. The rearrangement joins TRBV5-8 to TRBJ1-1; 11 nucleotides align to TRBD1. This CDR3 has 16 residues. CDR1 SGHTS and CDR2 YDEGEE come from the germline V gene. The V and J ends lost 1 base and 5 bases, in that order; junction bases with no gene match: 7.